This TCR beta chain originates from a study of brain metastases from non-small cell lung cancer. Study-level results: Compared with their matched primary tumors, approximately 60% of brain metastases showed expanded T-cell clones.

TCRdb's table, derived via immunoSEQ multiplex PCR, lists solely in-frame clones and lacks some. The sample lists some 4,000 clones, about 90% occurring once. This clone was observed a single time. What it binds is not known. The CDR3 runs to 19 residues. The germline CDR1 and CDR2 sequences are SGDLS and YYNGEE. V shed 0 bases, J shed 6 bases, and the junction held 13 bases outside the gene matches. The J gene is TRBJ1-3, the V gene TRBV9, with 12 bases matching TRBD1. The TCR originated in a donor aged 40 or older with non-small cell lung cancer. Material: primary lung tumor tissue. The CDR3 nucleotides read TGTGCCAGCAGCGTAGAAAGGGACAGGGGGCTGGTGGGTGAAAACACCATATATTTT. Translated: CASSVERDRGLVGENTIYF.